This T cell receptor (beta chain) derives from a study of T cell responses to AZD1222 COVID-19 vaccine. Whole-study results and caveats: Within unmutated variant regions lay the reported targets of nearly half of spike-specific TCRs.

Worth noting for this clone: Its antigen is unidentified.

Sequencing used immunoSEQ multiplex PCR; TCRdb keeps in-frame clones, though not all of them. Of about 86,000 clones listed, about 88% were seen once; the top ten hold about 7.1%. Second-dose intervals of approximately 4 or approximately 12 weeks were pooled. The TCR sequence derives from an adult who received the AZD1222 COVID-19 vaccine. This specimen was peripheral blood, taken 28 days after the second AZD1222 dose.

This CDR3 reads CASSEWQGALGNTEAFF. CDR3 sequence (DNA): TGTGCCAGCAGTGAATGGCAGGGGGCATTGGGGAACACTGAAGCTTTCTTT. The rearrangement links TRBV6-1 to TRBJ1-1, with 8 bases that match TRBD1. V dropped 2 bases and J dropped 1; count of bases not matched to a gene: 9. CDR1 and CDR2 (germline): MNHNS, SASEGT. The CDR3 contains 17 residues.